These 17 T cell receptor beta chains came from one sample sequenced in a study of fetal regulatory T cell absence and autoimmunity. Clones were sequenced by immunoSEQ multiplex PCR, and TCRdb holds only the in-frame ones, with some missing. The profile shows roughly 95,000 clones, more than 70% of them singletons. What was sequenced was pancreas tissue. These receptors all stem from a male donor with IPEX syndrome.

CDR3 sequence reads: CASSQGTAGVTGELFF. The CDR3 region has the DNA TGCGCCAGCAGCCAAGGGACAGCGGGGGTAACCGGGGAGCTGTTTTTT. V gene TRBV4-3 combines with J gene TRBJ2-2; TRBD2 matches 8 bases. Per the germline V gene, CDR1 is LGHNA and CDR2 is YSLEER. The CDR3 has 16 amino acids. V gave up 1 base and J gave up 5 bases; unmatched junction bases: 6.

The rearrangement links TRBV7-8 to TRBJ2-6, with D tentatively TRBD2 (6 bases). The V and J ends lost 4 bases and 0 bases respectively, with 10 bases between them. Per germline, CDR1 SGHVS and CDR2 FQNEAQ. The CDR3 runs 16 residues. CDR3 nucleotide sequence: TGTGCCAGCAGCTCCCGGAGGGGCTCTGGGGCCAACGTCCTGACTTTC. Its protein is CASSSRRGSGANVLTF.

This clone appeared a few times. The rearrangement links TRBV6-4 to TRBJ1-1; no reliable D call. Per germline, CDR1 MRHNA and CDR2 SNTAGT. This CDR3 is built from 14 residues. Trimming took 11 bases from V and 2 from J, leaving 18 bases between them. CDR3 protein: CALYEGRLNTEAFF. CDR3 DNA: TGTGCCCTCTATGAAGGACGGCTTAACACTGAAGCTTTCTTT.

The chain couples TRBV10-3 to TRBJ2-2; D might be TRBD2 (6 bases). CDR1 ENHRY and CDR2 SYGVKD come from the germline V gene. V lost 7 bases, J lost 0 bases, and 6 bases lay in between. The CDR3 runs to 13 residues. This CDR3 reads CAITSANTGELFF. The CDR3, as DNA: TGTGCCATCACTAGCGCGAACACCGGGGAGCTGTTTTTT.

The chain is built from TRBV5-6 and TRBJ2-7, with D perhaps TRBD1 (6 bases). V was clipped by 1 base and J by 5 bases, with 10 bases between them. In germline, CDR1 is SGHDT, CDR2 YYEEEE. This CDR3 comprises 13 residues. The CDR3 coding sequence is TGTGCCAGCAGCTTGCAGGGGCCCCACGAGCAGTACTTC. Translated, it gives CASSLQGPHEQYF.

V gene TRBV7-9 combines with J gene TRBJ1-2; no definite D call. V was cut by 1 base and J by 4 bases, with 13 bases left in between. This CDR3 is 15 amino acids long. Germline V gene lookup returns CDR1 SEHNR and CDR2 FQNEAQ (reference sequence). The CDR3 nucleotides read TGTGCCAGCAGCTTAGACCCCGGGAGTATCTATGGCTACACCTTC. As protein: CASSLDPGSIYGYTF. Full variable domain (outside the CDR3, taken from reference TRBV7-9 and TRBJ1-2): DTGVSQNPRHKITKRGQNVTFRCDPISEHNRLYWYRQTLGQGPEFLTYFQNEAQLEKSRLLSDRFSAERPKGSFSTLEIQRTEQGDSAMYLCASSLDPGSIYGYTFGSGTRLTVV.

The chain couples TRBV5-1 to TRBJ1-1; TRBD1 matches 10 bases. Per the germline V gene, CDR1 is SGHRS and CDR2 is YFSETQ. The trim removed 5 bases at V and 3 bases at J, leaving 4 bases unmatched. CDR3 length: 14 residues. The CDR3 protein is CASRSGTGDTEAFF. The CDR3 bases are TGCGCCAGCAGATCCGGGACAGGGGACACTGAAGCTTTCTTT.

V gene TRBV7-9 combines with J gene TRBJ2-1, with TRBD1 as a possible D gene (6 bases). CDR3 length: 15 amino acids. The V end was cut by 4 bases, the J end by 6 bases, with 16 bases between. The germline gives CDR1 SEHNR, CDR2 FQNEAQ (reference sequence). As DNA, the CDR3 is TGTGCCAGCAGCTCCCATCCCTCCAGGGGCAATGAGCAGTTCTTC. Protein product: CASSSHPSRGNEQFF. The full variable domain, its missing parts supplied by reference TRBV7-9 and TRBJ2-1, is DTGVSQNPRHKITKRGQNVTFRCDPISEHNRLYWYRQTLGQGPEFLTYFQNEAQLEKSRLLSDRFSAERPKGSFSTLEIQRTEQGDSAMYLCASSSHPSRGNEQFFGPGTRLTVL.

The chain carries TRBV13 and TRBJ2-3; D remains ambiguous. V dropped 5 bases and J dropped 3 bases, with 9 bases sitting between them. In germline, CDR1 is PRHDT, CDR2 FYEKMQ (reference sequence). This CDR3 is built from 13 residues. Here the CDR3 reads CASSPRLTDTQYF. The CDR3 nucleotides read TGTGCCAGCAGCCCCCGACTGACAGATACGCAGTATTTT.

Comment on this clone: The same CDR3 arises from other DNA sequences in this sample as well. This chain connects TRBV5-1 to TRBJ2-7, with 12 bases lining up with TRBD2. Per germline, CDR1 SGHRS and CDR2 YFSETQ. CDR3 length equals 15 residues. Unmatched junction bases numbered 0, after V lost 0 bases and J lost 2 bases. CDR3: CASSLGTSGAYEQYF. For the CDR3, the DNA is TGCGCCAGCAGCTTGGGGACTAGCGGGGCCTACGAGCAGTACTTC.

The CDR3 protein is CSVEQGAGYTF. CDR3 sequence (DNA): TGCAGCGTTGAACAGGGGGCTGGCTACACCTTC. The gene calls are TRBV29-1 and TRBJ1-2; 8 bases are shared with TRBD1. The CDR3 covers 11 residues. Per the germline V gene, CDR1 is SQVTM and CDR2 is ANQGSEA. V was clipped by 2 bases and J by 7 bases; unmatched bases: 0.

The chain has TRBV19 and TRBJ1-1, with TRBD1 as a possible D gene (5 bases). The CDR3 is 13 residues long. V lost 9 bases to trimming and J lost 0 bases, with 11 bases between them. Germline loops: CDR1 LNHDA, CDR2 SQIVND (reference sequence). CDR3 DNA: TGTGCCAGCCGGGGCCTTATGAACACTGAAGCTTTCTTT. The encoded protein is CASRGLMNTEAFF. Using reference TRBV19 and TRBJ1-1 for the parts outside the CDR3, the full variable domain is DGGITQSPKYLFRKEGQNVTLSCEQNLNHDAMYWYRQDPGQGLRLIYYSQIVNDFQKGDIAEGYSVSREKKESFPLTVTSAQKNPTAFYLCASRGLMNTEAFFGQGTRLTVV.

This clone was detected only a few times. V usage is TRBV5-4 and J usage is TRBJ1-2, with a weak D call TRBD1 (6 bases). The CDR3 length is 14 residues. CDR1 is SGHNT and CDR2 is YYREEE in the germline V gene (reference sequence). The germline V and J ends were trimmed by 4 bases and 1 base, with 11 bases remaining between them. This CDR3 is CASSRGGSNYGYTF. The CDR3 nucleotides read TGTGCCAGCAGCCGTGGGGGCAGTAACTATGGCTACACCTTC.

The V and J genes are TRBV11-2 and TRBJ1-2; 7 bases are shared with TRBD1. Germline trimming cut 1 base from V and 4 bases from J; bases unmatched to any gene: 12. Germline values: CDR1 SGHAT, CDR2 FQNNGV. The CDR3 has 17 amino acids. CDR3 in DNA: TGTGCCAGCAGCTTAGGTAAAGGCAGGGGGGCTGCCTATGGCTACACCTTC. Translated, it gives CASSLGKGRGAAYGYTF. Together with reference TRBV11-2 and TRBJ1-2, the CDR3 gives the full variable domain: EAGVAQSPRYKIIEKRQSVAFWCNPISGHATLYWYQQILGQGPKLLIQFQNNGVVDDSQLPKDRFSAERLKGVDSTLKIQPAKLEDSAVYLCASSLGKGRGAAYGYTFGSGTRLTVV.

This clone was seen a few times. This chain connects TRBV23-1 to TRBJ2-7, with TRBD1 identical over 7 bases. TRBV23-1 qualifies as an ORF whose function is uncertain. The CDR3 length is 14 residues. Trimming took 3 bases from V and 4 from J; bases not matched to a gene: 6. DNA of the CDR3: TGCGCCAGCAGTCAGGACAGGTCTACTTACGAGCAGTACTTC. Its translation is CASSQDRSTYEQYF.

Concerning this clone: The sample carries other DNA sequences with the same CDR3. The chain combines TRBV11-3 with TRBJ2-7; 10 bases match TRBD1. The CDR3 contains 14 residues. Unmatched junction bases numbered 0, after V lost 1 base and J lost 3 bases. Germline-derived CDR1 and CDR2 are SGHNT and YENEEA. As DNA, the CDR3 is TGTGCCAGCAGCTTAGGGACAGGGGGCTACGAGCAGTACTTC. This encodes CASSLGTGGYEQYF. Complete variable domain (other parts from reference TRBV11-3 and TRBJ2-7): EAGVVQSPRYKIIEKKQPVAFWCNPISGHNTLYWYLQNLGQGPELLIRYENEEAVDDSQLPKDRFSAERLKGVDSTLKIQPAELGDSAVYLCASSLGTGGYEQYFGPGTRLTVT.

This clone came up a few times. This chain links TRBV29-1 with TRBJ2-5, with 13 nucleotides matching TRBD2. CDR1 and CDR2 (germline): SQVTM, ANQGSEA. Unmatched junction bases numbered 0, after V lost 4 bases and J lost 4 bases. The CDR3 has 13 amino acids. The CDR3 nucleotides read TGCAGCGTTGGGACTAGCGGGGGAGAGACCCAGTACTTC. This codes for CSVGTSGGETQYF.